This is a list of T cell receptor beta chains from one sample in a study of T cell responses to AZD1222 COVID-19 vaccine. Clones were sequenced by immunoSEQ multiplex PCR, and TCRdb holds only the in-frame ones, with some missing. The table has over 75,000 clones, around 89% seen once. Specimen: peripheral blood, collected 28 days after the second AZD1222 dose. These receptors all stem from an adult who received the AZD1222 COVID-19 vaccine. CDR3s include the opening cysteine and the closing phenylalanine or tryptophan. The order of the fields is J gene, D gene, clone size, V gene, CDR3 DNA, CDR3 protein. D genes are given only for firm matches. Only part of the rows carry a size: once, few, many, or a class if the clone is expanded.

J: TRBJ2-1
D: TRBD1
size: once
V: TRBV6-1
DNA: TGTGCCACCCGGGGACAGGGGGGGTACAATGAGCAGTTCTTC
CDR3: CATRGQGGYNEQFF

J: TRBJ2-3
D: TRBD2
size: .
V: TRBV5-1
DNA: TGCGCCAGCAGCTTGGCCCTAGCGGGATCAGATACGCAGTATTTT
CDR3: CASSLALAGSDTQYF

J: TRBJ2-2
D: .
size: .
V: TRBV6-2/TRBV6-3
DNA: TGTGCCAGCAGTTACACCGGGTGGGCTCCCGGGGAGCTGTTTTTT
CDR3: CASSYTGWAPGELFF

J: TRBJ2-3
D: .
size: .
V: TRBV19
DNA: TGTGCCAGTACCGTTGGGGGCGCAGATACGCAGTATTTT
CDR3: CASTVGGADTQYF

J: TRBJ2-1
D: TRBD1
size: .
V: TRBV27
DNA: TGTGCCAGCAGTTTATTCGGGACAGAATACAATGAGCAGTTCTTC
CDR3: CASSLFGTEYNEQFF

J: TRBJ2-5
D: .
size: .
V: TRBV21-1
DNA: TGTGCCAGCAGCAAACCGCCGAGGGGTCAGACCCAGTACTTC
CDR3: CASSKPPRGQTQYF

J: TRBJ1-2
D: .
size: .
V: TRBV6-5
DNA: TGTGCCAGCAGCACACTGCAGGGGACCGATGGCTACACCTTC
CDR3: CASSTLQGTDGYTF

J: TRBJ1-4
D: .
size: .
V: TRBV19
DNA: TGTGCCAGTACGTCTATCGGGTTTAATGAAAAACTGTTTTTT
CDR3: CASTSIGFNEKLFF

J: TRBJ2-1
D: TRBD2
size: .
V: TRBV27
DNA: TGTGCCAGCAGTTTATTAGCGGGGGCCCTCAGCTCCTACAATGAGCAGTTCTTC
CDR3: CASSLLAGALSSYNEQFF

J: TRBJ2-1
D: .
size: .
V: TRBV2
DNA: TGTGCCAGCGCAGATTCTGCTTTGAATGAGCAGTTCTTC
CDR3: CASADSALNEQFF

J: TRBJ1-6
D: .
size: .
V: TRBV3-1/TRBV3-2
DNA: TGTGCCAGCAGCCCCCGGACAGACCCTAATTCACCCCTCCACTTT
CDR3: CASSPRTDPNSPLHF

J: TRBJ2-3
D: .
size: .
V: TRBV6-4
DNA: TGTGCCAGCAGTGACGGGGAGACCCATACGCAGTATTTT
CDR3: CASSDGETHTQYF

J: TRBJ1-5
D: .
size: .
V: TRBV6-2/TRBV6-3
DNA: TGTGCCAGCAGTTACTCGGGCATAAGGAGAAATCAGCCCCAGCATTTT
CDR3: CASSYSGIRRNQPQHF

J: TRBJ2-5
D: .
size: .
V: TRBV27
DNA: TGTGCCAGCAGTCTAACGCTAGCCGGAGCACGGCCGGAGACCCAGTACTTC
CDR3: CASSLTLAGARPETQYF

J: TRBJ2-2
D: .
size: .
V: TRBV7-2
DNA: TGTGCCAGCAGCTGGCGGGATCCGAACACCGGGGAGCTGTTTTTT
CDR3: CASSWRDPNTGELFF

J: TRBJ2-2
D: TRBD2
size: .
V: TRBV7-3
DNA: TGTGCCAGTGCGAGCGGGGCTACCACCGGGGAGCTGTTTTTT
CDR3: CASASGATTGELFF

J: TRBJ1-4
D: TRBD1
size: .
V: TRBV19
DNA: TGTGCCAGTAGTCCGCGACAGGGTGAAAAACTGTTTTTT
CDR3: CASSPRQGEKLFF

J: TRBJ1-6
D: .
size: .
V: TRBV15
DNA: TGTGCCACCAGCAGAGACAGGGGATCACCCCTCCACTTT
CDR3: CATSRDRGSPLHF

J: TRBJ1-2
D: .
size: .
V: TRBV7-9
DNA: TGTGCCAGCAGCGCCGGACAGTTTGGCTACACCTTC
CDR3: CASSAGQFGYTF

J: TRBJ1-4
D: .
size: .
V: TRBV29-1
DNA: TGCAGCGTTAAAGAAGGGTTAGCTAATGAAAAACTGTTTTTT
CDR3: CSVKEGLANEKLFF

J: TRBJ2-7
D: .
size: .
V: TRBV19
DNA: TGTGCCAGTAGTATGAGTCTGTTCTACGAGCAGTACTTC
CDR3: CASSMSLFYEQYF

J: TRBJ1-2
D: .
size: .
V: TRBV30
DNA: TGTGCCTGGTCGGGGGCAGGGAACGGCTACACCTTC
CDR3: CAWSGAGNGYTF

J: TRBJ1-2
D: TRBD1
size: .
V: TRBV5-1
DNA: TGCGCCAGCAGTACAGGGGAAAGGTATGGCTACACCTTC
CDR3: CASSTGERYGYTF

J: TRBJ2-1
D: TRBD2
size: .
V: TRBV27
DNA: TGTGCCAGCAGTCTTATAGCGGGGGTATACAATGAGCAGTTCTTC
CDR3: CASSLIAGVYNEQFF

J: TRBJ2-7
D: .
size: .
V: TRBV11-2
DNA: TGTGCCAGCAGCCCAAAAAAGTCATGGGACGAGCAGTACTTC
CDR3: CASSPKKSWDEQYF

J: TRBJ1-1
D: .
size: .
V: TRBV19
DNA: TGTGCCAGTAGACGGGACCTAGGGGTTGGCACTGAAGCTTTCTTT
CDR3: CASRRDLGVGTEAFF

J: TRBJ1-2
D: .
size: .
V: TRBV7-8
DNA: TGTGCCAGCAGCTTAGTTGGGTCCCATGGCTACACCTTC
CDR3: CASSLVGSHGYTF

J: TRBJ1-5
D: .
size: .
V: TRBV18
DNA: TGTGCCAGCTCACCATACTCGGAGCATCAGCCCCAGCATTTT
CDR3: CASSPYSEHQPQHF

J: TRBJ2-1
D: TRBD2
size: .
V: TRBV7-9
DNA: TGTGCCTGGGGCCGGCGGTGGCCGTTTAGGACTAGGTCAGCGAATGAGCAGTTCTTC
CDR3: CAWGRRWPFRTRSANEQFF

J: TRBJ2-2
D: .
size: .
V: TRBV3-1/TRBV3-2
DNA: TGTGCCAGCAGCCAAGAAGTGTATGGCACCGGGGAGCTGTTTTTT
CDR3: CASSQEVYGTGELFF

J: TRBJ1-6
D: TRBD1
size: .
V: TRBV19
DNA: TGTGCCAGTAGTATCCAGGGGGCCTATAATTCACCCCTCCACTTT
CDR3: CASSIQGAYNSPLHF

J: TRBJ1-3
D: .
size: once
V: TRBV27
DNA: TGTGCCAGCAGTTCCTCATCCTCTGGAAACACCATATATTTT
CDR3: CASSSSSSGNTIYF

J: TRBJ2-2
D: .
size: few
V: TRBV23-1
DNA: TGCGCCAGCAGTCGGGAGGACACCGGGGAGCTGTTTTTT
CDR3: CASSREDTGELFF

J: TRBJ1-5
D: .
size: .
V: TRBV30
DNA: TGTGCCTGGAGTGTAGGGACATGGAATCAGCCCCAGCATTTT
CDR3: CAWSVGTWNQPQHF

J: TRBJ1-5
D: .
size: .
V: TRBV19
DNA: TGTGCCAGTAGTATCCTCAGGAACCAGCCCCAGCATTTT
CDR3: CASSILRNQPQHF

J: TRBJ1-6
D: TRBD1
size: .
V: TRBV6-1
DNA: TGTGCCAGCAGTGAAACCCTAAAGACAGGGACCTCCTATAATTCACCCCTCCACTTT
CDR3: CASSETLKTGTSYNSPLHF